This T cell receptor beta chain was sequenced for a study of blood T cells in healthy people across ages. General study results and limits: For the donors, CMV status was unknown and possibly confounded expanded clonotype changes.

This clonotype was seen only a few times. Antigen unknown. Next came a second PCR, run for about 6 to 12 cycles, which used a sample-barcoded 5' primer along with a J-beta primer mix. Each TCR beta cDNA got a 12-nucleotide random molecular identifier. TCRdb itself ran the 5' RACE reads through MiXCR, one entry per CDR3 protein. In the table there are about a million distinct CDR3 sequences, about 53% of which are singletons. Trimming stripped 5 bases from V and 4 bases from J, with 12 bases between. The CDR3 has 13 residues. Each individual donor underwent a draw of about 9.1 milliliters of peripheral blood.

The sequence derives from an older woman in good health. The sequencing sample was made of blood. The chain combines TRBV12-3 or TRBV12-4 with TRBJ2-7; D may be TRBD1 (6 bases). The CDR3 region is CASSVGTRYEQYF. The CDR3 nucleotides are TGTGCCAGCAGTGTCGGGACACGATACGAGCAGTACTTC.